These T cell receptor beta chains were read from a single sample in a study of CD8+ T cells in alopecia areata. Profiling relied on immunoSEQ multiplex PCR, and the TCRdb table lists in-frame clones only, not all of them. The table has about 190,000 clones, approximately 61% seen once; the top ten hold over 1%. This sample comprised CD4+ T cells sorted from blood, obtained at week 24, from a patient treated with tofacitinib. The receptors derive from a human donor with alopecia areata. CDR3s include the opening cysteine and the closing phenylalanine or tryptophan. A D gene is named only where the DNA matches it firmly. Expanded clones are given a class, and other clones once, few, many or no size at all.

v_gene: TRBV5-1
d_gene: TRBD1
j_gene: TRBJ1-4
abundance: .
CDR3aa: CASSFDRTGTGKLFF
CDR3nt: TGCGCCAGCAGCTTTGACAGGACAGGGACGGGAAAACTGTTTTTT

v_gene: TRBV7-2
d_gene: .
j_gene: TRBJ1-5
abundance: .
CDR3aa: CASSLSGGGQPQHF
CDR3nt: TGTGCCAGCAGCTTGTCGGGGGGCGGTCAGCCCCAGCATTTT

v_gene: TRBV4-3
d_gene: .
j_gene: TRBJ2-3
abundance: .
CDR3aa: CASSQDNRNTDTQYF
CDR3nt: TGCGCCAGCAGCCAAGATAATCGGAACACAGATACGCAGTATTTT

v_gene: TRBV27
d_gene: .
j_gene: TRBJ1-2
abundance: .
CDR3aa: CASSPRRAAYGYTF
CDR3nt: TGTGCCAGCAGCCCTAGGAGGGCGGCGTATGGCTACACCTTC

v_gene: TRBV29-1
d_gene: .
j_gene: TRBJ1-1
abundance: .
CDR3aa: CSVTYRAINTEAFF
CDR3nt: TGCAGCGTCACTTACCGGGCTATAAACACTGAAGCTTTCTTT

v_gene: TRBV29-1
d_gene: TRBD1
j_gene: TRBJ1-1
abundance: .
CDR3aa: CSAVDQGAGTEAFF
CDR3nt: TGCAGCGCCGTGGACCAGGGGGCGGGAACTGAAGCTTTCTTT

v_gene: TRBV15
d_gene: TRBD2
j_gene: TRBJ2-3
abundance: .
CDR3aa: CATSRASGGDTQYF
CDR3nt: TGTGCCACCAGCAGAGCTAGCGGGGGGGATACGCAGTATTTT

v_gene: TRBV2
d_gene: .
j_gene: TRBJ2-6
abundance: .
CDR3aa: CATRDSGANVLTF
CDR3nt: TGTGCCACCAGGGACTCTGGGGCCAACGTCCTGACTTTC

v_gene: TRBV2
d_gene: .
j_gene: TRBJ2-4
abundance: .
CDR3aa: CASTLDRLAKNIQYF
CDR3nt: TGTGCCAGCACCCTTGACCGATTAGCCAAAAACATTCAGTACTTC

v_gene: TRBV29-1
d_gene: .
j_gene: TRBJ1-1
abundance: .
CDR3aa: CSVDQGNTEAFF
CDR3nt: TGCAGCGTTGATCAGGGGAACACTGAAGCTTTCTTT

v_gene: TRBV12-5
d_gene: .
j_gene: TRBJ1-5
abundance: .
CDR3aa: CASGLPYQPQHF
CDR3nt: TGTGCTAGTGGTTTGCCCTATCAGCCCCAGCATTTT

v_gene: TRBV30
d_gene: TRBD1
j_gene: TRBJ1-2
abundance: once
CDR3aa: CAWTPRGRDGYTF
CDR3nt: TGTGCCTGGACGCCCAGGGGGCGGGATGGCTACACCTTC

v_gene: TRBV7-2
d_gene: .
j_gene: TRBJ2-7
abundance: .
CDR3aa: CASSPGGYEQYF
CDR3nt: TGTGCCAGCAGCCCTGGGGGCTACGAGCAGTACTTC

v_gene: TRBV29-1
d_gene: TRBD1
j_gene: TRBJ2-7
abundance: once
CDR3aa: CSVGQGGSSYEQYF
CDR3nt: TGCAGCGTTGGACAGGGTGGGAGCTCCTACGAGCAGTACTTC

v_gene: TRBV11-2
d_gene: .
j_gene: TRBJ1-5
abundance: .
CDR3aa: CASSLSPQYGEPQHF
CDR3nt: TGTGCCAGCAGCTTATCCCCACAGTACGGGGAGCCCCAGCATTTT

v_gene: TRBV11-2
d_gene: TRBD1
j_gene: TRBJ1-1
abundance: many
CDR3aa: CASSPGRDREAFF
CDR3nt: TGTGCCAGCAGCCCGGGGCGGGACAGGGAAGCTTTCTTT

v_gene: TRBV2
d_gene: .
j_gene: TRBJ2-2
abundance: .
CDR3aa: CASNRLGGRSGELFF
CDR3nt: TGTGCCAGCAATCGGCTGGGGGGGCGTAGCGGGGAGCTGTTTTTT

v_gene: TRBV29-1
d_gene: .
j_gene: TRBJ2-5
abundance: .
CDR3aa: CSVEWQQETQYF
CDR3nt: TGCAGCGTTGAATGGCAGCAAGAGACCCAGTACTTC

v_gene: TRBV15
d_gene: TRBD2
j_gene: TRBJ2-7
abundance: .
CDR3aa: CATSREAGTIYEQYF
CDR3nt: TGTGCCACCAGCAGAGAAGCGGGGACCATCTACGAGCAGTACTTC

v_gene: TRBV5-1
d_gene: .
j_gene: TRBJ2-5
abundance: .
CDR3aa: CASSFQPGSQETQYF
CDR3nt: TGCGCCAGCAGCTTCCAACCAGGCAGCCAAGAGACCCAGTACTTC

v_gene: TRBV30
d_gene: .
j_gene: TRBJ1-1
abundance: .
CDR3aa: CAWTLYGTDTEAFF
CDR3nt: TGTGCCTGGACACTATACGGGACGGACACTGAAGCTTTCTTT

v_gene: TRBV4-3
d_gene: .
j_gene: TRBJ2-7
abundance: .
CDR3aa: CASSQDWAGTAYEQYF
CDR3nt: TGCGCCAGCAGCCAAGATTGGGCTGGCACCGCCTACGAGCAGTACTTC

v_gene: TRBV5-1
d_gene: .
j_gene: TRBJ2-2
abundance: .
CDR3aa: CASSLAAANTGELFF
CDR3nt: TGCGCCAGCAGCTTGGCCGCGGCCAACACCGGGGAGCTGTTTTTT

v_gene: TRBV7-2
d_gene: .
j_gene: TRBJ1-2
abundance: .
CDR3aa: CASSQEGRDGYTF
CDR3nt: TGCGCCAGCAGCCAAGAAGGTCGGGACGGCTACACCTTC

v_gene: TRBV2
d_gene: .
j_gene: TRBJ1-1
abundance: .
CDR3aa: CASCDLNTEAFF
CDR3nt: TGTGCCAGCTGCGACCTGAACACTGAAGCTTTCTTT

v_gene: TRBV9
d_gene: .
j_gene: TRBJ2-7
abundance: .
CDR3aa: CASSPHGGLWEQYF
CDR3nt: TGTGCCAGCAGTCCTCATGGGGGGCTCTGGGAGCAGTACTTC

v_gene: TRBV5-1
d_gene: TRBD2
j_gene: TRBJ2-1
abundance: .
CDR3aa: CASSSLAGGYNEQFF
CDR3nt: TGCGCCAGCAGCTCCCTAGCGGGGGGCTACAATGAGCAGTTCTTC

v_gene: TRBV4-2
d_gene: TRBD1
j_gene: TRBJ1-6
abundance: .
CDR3aa: CASSHLDRENSPLHF
CDR3nt: TGTGCCAGCAGCCACCTCGACAGGGAAAATTCACCCCTCCACTTT

v_gene: TRBV7-8
d_gene: .
j_gene: TRBJ2-3
abundance: .
CDR3aa: CASSSRLVHTDTQYF
CDR3nt: TGTGCCAGCAGCTCCAGGTTGGTTCACACAGATACGCAGTATTTT

v_gene: TRBV6-5
d_gene: .
j_gene: TRBJ2-5
abundance: .
CDR3aa: CASRPRRRGKETQYF
CDR3nt: TGTGCCAGCAGGCCCCGGAGGAGGGGAAAGGAGACCCAGTACTTC

v_gene: TRBV19
d_gene: .
j_gene: TRBJ1-1
abundance: .
CDR3aa: CASIADRPKNTEAFF
CDR3nt: TGTGCCAGTATCGCGGACAGACCTAAGAACACTGAAGCTTTCTTT

v_gene: TRBV19
d_gene: .
j_gene: TRBJ1-2
abundance: .
CDR3aa: CASHTGHYGYTF
CDR3nt: TGTGCCAGTCATACAGGACACTATGGCTACACCTTC

v_gene: TRBV15
d_gene: .
j_gene: TRBJ2-5
abundance: .
CDR3aa: CATSRPGETQYF
CDR3nt: TGTGCCACCAGCAGGCCCGGAGAGACCCAGTACTTC

v_gene: TRBV10-3
d_gene: .
j_gene: TRBJ1-1
abundance: few
CDR3aa: CAISESMTEAFF
CDR3nt: TGTGCCATCAGTGAGTCGATGACTGAAGCTTTCTTT

v_gene: TRBV6-1
d_gene: .
j_gene: TRBJ2-1
abundance: .
CDR3aa: CATTSGDTGAEQFF
CDR3nt: TGTGCCACCACGAGCGGGGATACGGGGGCTGAGCAGTTCTTC

v_gene: TRBV7-2
d_gene: TRBD1
j_gene: TRBJ2-3
abundance: few
CDR3aa: CASSLTGGEDTQYF
CDR3nt: TGTGCCAGCAGCCTCACAGGGGGCGAAGATACGCAGTATTTT

v_gene: TRBV2
d_gene: .
j_gene: TRBJ1-6
abundance: .
CDR3aa: CASSEWDPNSNSPLHF
CDR3nt: TGTGCCAGCAGTGAATGGGACCCGAATTCTAATTCACCCCTCCACTTT

v_gene: TRBV15
d_gene: .
j_gene: TRBJ2-5
abundance: .
CDR3aa: CATSRVRETQYF
CDR3nt: TGTGCCACCAGCAGAGTCCGAGAGACCCAGTACTTC

v_gene: TRBV29-1
d_gene: TRBD1
j_gene: TRBJ1-1
abundance: .
CDR3aa: CSVVDRGRGGSNTEAFF
CDR3nt: TGCAGCGTCGTGGACAGGGGACGAGGAGGAAGTAACACTGAAGCTTTCTTT

v_gene: TRBV7-2
d_gene: .
j_gene: TRBJ2-2
abundance: .
CDR3aa: CASSLRRGDTGELFF
CDR3nt: TGTGCCAGCAGCTTAAGGCGAGGGGACACCGGGGAGCTGTTTTTT

v_gene: TRBV5-4
d_gene: .
j_gene: TRBJ1-1
abundance: once
CDR3aa: CASSFPDGTEAFF
CDR3nt: TGTGCCAGCAGCTTCCCCGATGGCACTGAAGCTTTCTTT

v_gene: TRBV23-1
d_gene: .
j_gene: TRBJ2-7
abundance: .
CDR3aa: CASSQPSPWQPPSSYEQYF
CDR3nt: TGCGCCAGCAGTCAACCTAGTCCTTGGCAGCCACCGAGCTCCTACGAGCAGTACTTC

v_gene: TRBV7-8
d_gene: .
j_gene: TRBJ2-1
abundance: .
CDR3aa: CASTRDYEQFF
CDR3nt: TGTGCCAGCACTCGGGACTATGAGCAGTTCTTC

v_gene: TRBV18
d_gene: .
j_gene: TRBJ2-7
abundance: .
CDR3aa: CASSPGDEQYF
CDR3nt: TGTGCCAGCTCACCTGGGGATGAGCAGTACTTC

v_gene: TRBV5-4
d_gene: TRBD2
j_gene: TRBJ2-5
abundance: few
CDR3aa: CASSLRGGRWETQYF
CDR3nt: TGTGCCAGCAGCTTGCGGGGGGGAAGATGGGAGACCCAGTACTTC

v_gene: TRBV14
d_gene: .
j_gene: TRBJ2-3
abundance: few
CDR3aa: CASSTTGPDTQYF
CDR3nt: TGTGCCAGCAGCACGACAGGCCCAGATACGCAGTATTTT

v_gene: TRBV10-3
d_gene: .
j_gene: TRBJ2-3
abundance: .
CDR3aa: CAIRPSREDTQYF
CDR3nt: TGTGCCATCAGACCGAGTCGGGAAGATACGCAGTATTTT

v_gene: TRBV27
d_gene: TRBD1
j_gene: TRBJ2-5
abundance: .
CDR3aa: CASSSTGVVRETQYF
CDR3nt: TGTGCCAGCAGTTCCACAGGGGTTGTGAGGGAGACCCAGTACTTC

v_gene: TRBV5-1
d_gene: .
j_gene: TRBJ1-2
abundance: .
CDR3aa: CASSLDSNYGYTF
CDR3nt: TGCGCCAGCAGCTTGGACAGCAACTATGGCTACACCTTC

v_gene: TRBV7-2
d_gene: .
j_gene: TRBJ1-2
abundance: .
CDR3aa: CASSLVVGGAYGYTF
CDR3nt: TGTGCCAGCAGCTTAGTCGTAGGGGGAGCCTATGGCTACACCTTC

v_gene: TRBV5-1
d_gene: TRBD1
j_gene: TRBJ1-2
abundance: few
CDR3aa: CASSLRGQGDGYTF
CDR3nt: TGCGCCAGCAGCTTACGTGGACAGGGGGATGGCTACACCTTC

v_gene: TRBV29-1
d_gene: .
j_gene: TRBJ2-7
abundance: few
CDR3aa: CSYKDYSYEQYF
CDR3nt: TGCAGCTACAAGGATTACTCCTACGAGCAGTACTTC

v_gene: TRBV2
d_gene: TRBD2
j_gene: TRBJ2-3
abundance: .
CDR3aa: CASITSGGPRDTQYF
CDR3nt: TGTGCCAGCATTACAAGCGGGGGCCCGCGGGATACGCAGTATTTT